This T cell receptor (beta chain) is drawn from a study of blood T cell repertoires in COVID-19. Repertoires were generated with immunoSEQ multiplex PCR, while TCRdb's copy carries only in-frame clones and drops some. Among over 40,000 clones listed, 70% to 85% were seen once. The count of this clone is one. The junction had 3 bases not matched to a gene; V was cut back by 6 bases and J by 0 bases. Germline-derived CDR1 and CDR2 are MDHEN and SYDVKM. The CDR3 sequence is 15 residues long. This TCR was recovered from a human donor in a cohort sampled during active COVID-19. The chain recombines TRBV28 with TRBJ1-3; 9 positions agree with TRBD1. Sequencing was done on a sample of peripheral blood. The CDR3 sequence: CASSLGQGSGNTIYF. The CDR3 DNA sequence: TGTGCCAGCAGCTTGGGACAGGGCTCTGGAAACACCATATATTTT.